This T cell receptor beta chain was profiled in a study of blood T cell repertoires in COVID-19. The wider study: Acute and convalescent COVID-19 samples came from the United States, Italy and Spain. T cells, B-cell-depleted T cells, or PBMCs supplied cDNA or gDNA.

Participants' own reports of clinical history determined their cohort assignment. V lost 6 bases and J lost 4; bases outside the gene matches: 7. The CDR3 covers 16 residues. The V gene's germline CDR1 is MNHEY and CDR2 SMNVEV (reference sequence). In the original analysis: By means of reference gene primer amplification, nucleated cell counts were estimated. Assay used: immunoSEQ multiplex PCR; TCRdb lists only in-frame clones, some missing. The V and J calls and clone size were taken over from that table, and D and trimming were inferred from the DNA. The repertoire has approximately 490,000 clones, 80% to 90% of them found once; the top ten carry under 9.5%.

Source material: PBMCs or T cells enriched from blood (not recorded which). The J gene is TRBJ1-6, the V gene TRBV27, with 9 positions matching TRBD1. The source of this sequence is a woman in her sixties or seventies who had recovered from COVID-19. The CDR3 sequence: CASRAGTGKYNSPLHF. The DNA for the CDR3 is TGTGCCAGCAGGGCAGGGACAGGGAAGTATAATTCACCCCTCCACTTT.